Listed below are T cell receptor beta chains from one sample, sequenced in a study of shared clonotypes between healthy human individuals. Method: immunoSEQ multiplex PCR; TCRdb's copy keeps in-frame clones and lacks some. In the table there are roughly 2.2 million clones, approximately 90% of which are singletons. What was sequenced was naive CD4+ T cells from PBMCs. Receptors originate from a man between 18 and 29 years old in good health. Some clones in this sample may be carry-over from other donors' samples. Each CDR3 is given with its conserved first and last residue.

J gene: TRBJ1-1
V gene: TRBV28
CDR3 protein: CASSVTGTGGAATEAFF

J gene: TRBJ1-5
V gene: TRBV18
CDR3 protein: CASSQTGDGNQPQHF

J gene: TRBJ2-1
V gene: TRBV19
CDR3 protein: CASSASRARQFF

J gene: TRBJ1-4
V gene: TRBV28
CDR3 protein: CASVRGVNEKLFF

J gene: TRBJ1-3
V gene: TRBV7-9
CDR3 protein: CASRQPSSGNTIYF

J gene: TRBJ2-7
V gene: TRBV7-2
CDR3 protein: CASSLGITDGGWAYEQYF

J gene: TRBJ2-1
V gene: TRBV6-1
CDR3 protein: CASSGRAGGPTGEQFF

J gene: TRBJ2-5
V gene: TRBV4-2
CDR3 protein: CASSPRTVAQETQYF

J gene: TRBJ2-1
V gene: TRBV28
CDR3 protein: CASRLTGTGGVNEQFF

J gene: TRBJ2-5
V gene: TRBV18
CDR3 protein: CASSPTEGSRETQYF

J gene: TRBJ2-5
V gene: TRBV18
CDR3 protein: CASSPQYGWETQYF

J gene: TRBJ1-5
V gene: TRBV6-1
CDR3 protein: CASGTDYSNQPQHF

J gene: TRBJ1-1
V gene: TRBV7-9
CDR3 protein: CASSSDSGTEAFF

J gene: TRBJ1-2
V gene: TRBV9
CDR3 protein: CASSVDGYGYTF

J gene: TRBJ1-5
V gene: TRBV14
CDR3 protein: CASSQGNQQPQHF

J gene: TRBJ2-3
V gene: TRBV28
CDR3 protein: CASSAPGTYSTDTQYF

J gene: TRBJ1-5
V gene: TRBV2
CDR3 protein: CASRDRRGSNQPQHF

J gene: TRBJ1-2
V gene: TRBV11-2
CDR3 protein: CASSSLGQNYGYTF

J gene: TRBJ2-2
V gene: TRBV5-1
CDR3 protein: CASSLGQGPNTGELFF

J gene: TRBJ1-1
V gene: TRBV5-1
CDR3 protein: CASSLGPLVAEAFF

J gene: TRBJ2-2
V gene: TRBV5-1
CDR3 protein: CASSLGPRGGDRGELFF

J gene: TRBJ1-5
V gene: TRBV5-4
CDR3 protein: CASSVWFGDGLHQPQHF

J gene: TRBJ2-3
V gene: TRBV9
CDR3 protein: CASSVAGGRAGDTQYF

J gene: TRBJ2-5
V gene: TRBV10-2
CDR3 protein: CASSYFGPQGETQYF